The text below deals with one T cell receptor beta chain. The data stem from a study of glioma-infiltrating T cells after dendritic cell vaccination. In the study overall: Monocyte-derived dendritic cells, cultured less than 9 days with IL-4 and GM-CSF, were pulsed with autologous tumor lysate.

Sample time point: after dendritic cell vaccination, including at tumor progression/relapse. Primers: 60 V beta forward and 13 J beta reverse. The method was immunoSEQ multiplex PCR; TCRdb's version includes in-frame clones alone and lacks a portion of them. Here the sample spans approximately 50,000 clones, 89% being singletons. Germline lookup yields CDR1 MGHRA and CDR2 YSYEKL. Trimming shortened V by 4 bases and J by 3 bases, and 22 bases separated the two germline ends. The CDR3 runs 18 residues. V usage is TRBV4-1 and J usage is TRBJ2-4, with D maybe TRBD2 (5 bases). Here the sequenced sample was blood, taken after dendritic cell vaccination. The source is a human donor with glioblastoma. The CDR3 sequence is CASSLQDAGPIDKNIQYF. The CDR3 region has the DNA TGCGCCAGCAGCCTCCAGGACGCGGGTCCGATCGACAAAAACATTCAGTACTTC.